A single sample is the source of the 19 T cell receptor beta chains below, sequenced in a study of T-cell memory formation after mild COVID-19. MiXCR, applied by TCRdb to the 5' RACE reads, yields one record per CDR3 protein. The sample carries about 270,000 distinct CDR3 sequences, 16% recorded once. Sequencing was carried out using PBMCs or a T cell subset sorted from them (not recorded which). These receptors all stem from a man between 18 and 29 years old who had mild COVID-19 (a few samples of this study predate the infection). Cell type and time point are not known.

This clonotype was observed a few times. The J gene is TRBJ2-7, the V gene TRBV4-1; the D gene could be TRBD1 or TRBD2 (5 bases each). Germline V gives CDR1 MGHRA, CDR2 YSYEKL. V was clipped by 1 base and J by 2 bases, with 12 bases between them. CDR3 length: 15 amino acids. The CDR3: CASSQGWGSPYEQYF. CDR3 sequence (DNA): TGCGCCAGCAGCCAAGGGTGGGGGTCGCCCTACGAGCAGTACTTC.

The CDR3 region is CASSSTLAGEQFF. The CDR3 coding sequence is TGTGCCAGCAGCTCCACACTAGCGGGCGAGCAGTTCTTC. The V call is TRBV7-3, the J call TRBJ2-1, with 9 bases fitting TRBD2. The CDR3 consists of 13 residues. The trim removed 4 bases at V and 10 bases at J, leaving 5 bases unmatched. CDR1 is SGHTA and CDR2 is FQGTGA in the germline V gene.

The CDR3 DNA sequence: TGTGCCAGCAGCCAGGCCGGGACAGTCACAGATACGCAGTATTTT. It encodes CASSQAGTVTDTQYF. The gene calls are TRBV4-2 and TRBJ2-3; TRBD1 matches at 7 bases. CDR3 length: 15 amino acids. The J segment lost 2 bases and the V segment lost 3 bases, leaving 5 bases of the junction unmatched. CDR1 is LGHNA, CDR2 YNFKEQ, per germline.

The rearrangement links TRBV11-2 to TRBJ2-1, with 7 bases that match TRBD1. The CDR3 covers 15 residues. The trim removed 4 bases at V and 4 bases at J, leaving 7 bases unmatched. Germline CDR1 and CDR2: SGHAT and FQNNGV. DNA of the CDR3: TGTGCCAGCAGCTCCAGGGGGTCAGCTTACAATGAGCAGTTCTTC. This encodes CASSSRGSAYNEQFF.

The chain links TRBV7-2 to TRBJ1-2; tentatively, D is TRBD1 (5 bases). Germline lookup yields CDR1 SGHTA and CDR2 FQGNSA. CDR3 length: 14 residues. The germline V and J ends were trimmed by 1 base and 7 bases, with 13 bases remaining between them. The CDR3 DNA follows: TGTGCCAGCAGCTTAGTCTCGGGGGGAGGTGGCTACACCTTC. Its translation is CASSLVSGGGGYTF.

The table lists this clonotype with a few counts. In DNA form, the CDR3 reads TGTGCCAGCAGCGTAGACCAGGGAATTTACGAGCAGTACTTC. This encodes CASSVDQGIYEQYF. The rearrangement uses TRBV9 and TRBJ2-7; a possible D gene is TRBD1 (5 bases). V gave up 0 bases and J gave up 4 bases, with 11 bases separating them. The CDR3 is made up of 14 amino acids. Germline CDR1 is SGDLS and CDR2 is YYNGEE.

This clonotype was seen more than once but under ten times. The rearrangement uses TRBV4-3 and TRBJ1-6, with 8 positions matching TRBD1. Germline V gene lookup returns CDR1 LGHNA and CDR2 YSLEER. The CDR3 extends over 17 amino acids. Unmatched junction bases numbered 8, after V lost 0 bases and J lost 7 bases. DNA of the CDR3: TGCGCCAGCAGCCAAGATCATCGGACAGGGCAGAATTCACCCCTCCACTTT. Residues: CASSQDHRTGQNSPLHF.

This clonotype was observed a handful of times. The chain links TRBV7-2 to TRBJ2-1, with a possible D match to TRBD1 (5 bases). CDR3 length equals 15 residues. Germline assignment: CDR1 SGHTA and CDR2 FQGNSA. Trimming removed 4 bases at V and 5 bases at J, with 15 bases between. This CDR3 is CASSWVGVPHNEQFF. The CDR3 DNA sequence: TGTGCCAGCAGCTGGGTAGGGGTTCCCCACAATGAGCAGTTCTTC.

This clonotype was seen more than once but under ten times. The V and J genes are TRBV4-3 and TRBJ2-5; D ambiguous. V lost 0 bases and J lost 4, with 12 bases in between. The CDR3 extends over 15 amino acids. CDR1 is LGHNA and CDR2 is YSLEER in the germline V gene. CDR3 in amino acids: CASSQEKGWGETQYF. CDR3 nucleotide sequence: TGCGCCAGCAGCCAAGAGAAGGGCTGGGGAGAGACCCAGTACTTC.

In its sample, this clonotype was seen many times. V is TRBV27 and J is TRBJ2-4; TRBD1 matches 7 bases. CDR3 length: 14 amino acids. Germline CDR1 is MNHEY and CDR2 is SMNVEV (reference sequence). J lost 9 bases, V lost 6 bases, and 11 bases had no gene match. CDR3 sequence: CASRPHFSGGIQYF. CDR3 DNA sequence: TGTGCCAGCAGACCGCATTTCTCAGGGGGCATTCAGTACTTC.

This clonotype was picked up many times. The J gene is TRBJ2-1, the V gene TRBV7-9; D is possibly TRBD2 (6 bases). With 5 bases removed from V and 1 base from J, the gap between germline ends came to 15 bases. The V gene's germline CDR1 is SEHNR and CDR2 FQNEAQ (reference sequence). The CDR3 spans 16 residues. The CDR3 DNA reads TGTGCCAGCAGCCCTGATGACGGGAGATCCTACAATGAGCAGTTCTTC. Translation: CASSPDDGRSYNEQFF. The full variable domain, with the rest looked up from reference TRBV7-9 and TRBJ2-1, is DTGVSQNPRHKITKRGQNVTFRCDPISEHNRLYWYRQTLGQGPEFLTYFQNEAQLEKSRLLSDRFSAERPKGSFSTLEIQRTEQGDSAMYLCASSPDDGRSYNEQFFGPGTRLTVL.

The chain links TRBV5-1 to TRBJ1-2; weak D call: TRBD1 (6 bases). CDR1 and CDR2 (germline): SGHRS, YFSETQ. The CDR3 has 12 amino acids. V gave up 7 bases and J gave up 8 bases, with 15 bases separating them. CDR3 loop: CASQQQGGGYTF. The CDR3 DNA follows: TGCGCCAGCCAACAACAGGGTGGCGGCTACACCTTC.

This chain connects TRBV4-2 to TRBJ1-6; TRBD1 agrees at 8 bases. CDR1 is LGHNA, CDR2 YNFKEQ, per germline. CDR3 size: 19 residues. The J segment lost 7 bases and the V segment lost 0 bases, leaving 14 bases of the junction unmatched. CDR3 in amino acids: CASSQEQGGDPYGNSPLHF. The CDR3 coding sequence is TGTGCCAGCAGCCAAGAACAGGGGGGCGATCCCTATGGGAATTCACCCCTCCACTTT.

This clonotype has ten or more counts. The chain uses TRBV27 and TRBJ1-5, with D possibly being TRBD1 (5 bases). CDR1 MNHEY and CDR2 SMNVEV come from the germline V gene (reference sequence). V shed 6 bases and J shed 3 bases, with 12 bases lying between them. This CDR3 contains 14 residues. The CDR3 sequence: CASRPAGLNQPQHF. In DNA, the CDR3 is TGTGCCAGCAGGCCCGCGGGGCTCAATCAGCCCCAGCATTTT.

This clonotype has more than one count but fewer than ten. The chain employs TRBV6-5 and TRBJ1-2; D gene unclear. The germline CDR1 and CDR2 sequences are MNHEY and SVGAGI. V gave up 6 bases and J gave up 3 bases, with 11 bases separating them. The CDR3 loop spans 13 amino acids. The CDR3 loop reads CASSLPGDYGYTF. CDR3 nucleotide sequence: TGTGCCAGCAGCCTACCCGGGGACTATGGCTACACCTTC.

The genes are TRBV10-3 and TRBJ2-7; possible D gene TRBD2, 5 bases. Germline V gene lookup returns CDR1 ENHRY and CDR2 SYGVKD. The CDR3 sequence is 13 residues long. Between the trimmed V and J ends, which lost 4 bases and 1 base, there was a span of 8 bases. The CDR3, as DNA: TGTGCCATCAGTGTCCCGGGATCCTACGAGCAGTACTTC. It codes for CAISVPGSYEQYF.

The chain couples TRBV7-6 to TRBJ2-6, with 10 bases aligning to TRBD1. With 0 bases clipped from V and 2 bases from J, the junction kept 1 base outside the gene matches. The CDR3 runs 17 residues. Per the germline V gene, CDR1 is SGHVS and CDR2 is FNYEAQ. The CDR3 sequence: CASSLATGGTGANVLTF. In DNA, the CDR3 is TGTGCCAGCAGCTTAGCGACAGGGGGCACTGGGGCCAACGTCCTGACTTTC. Based on the CDR3 plus reference TRBV7-6 and TRBJ2-6, the full variable domain is GAGVSQSPRYKVTKRGQDVALRCDPISGHVSLYWYRQALGQGPEFLTYFNYEAQQDKSGLPNDRFSAERPEGSISTLTIQRTEQRDSAMYRCASSLATGGTGANVLTFGAGSRLTVL.

This clonotype has just a few counts. The V gene is TRBV19, the J gene TRBJ2-3, with 8 bases that match TRBD1. With 5 bases clipped from V and 5 bases from J, the junction kept 9 bases outside the gene matches. The CDR3 sequence is 15 residues long. CDR1 and CDR2 (germline): LNHDA, SQIVND (reference sequence). The CDR3 loop reads CASSSRTGQGDTQYF. The CDR3, as DNA: TGTGCCAGTAGTTCCCGGACAGGGCAGGGAGATACGCAGTATTTT.

This clonotype was observed a handful of times. This sequence joins TRBV7-3 and TRBJ2-3; D is ambiguous. Germline V gives CDR1 SGHTA, CDR2 FQGTGA. Trimming removed 2 bases from V and 4 bases from J, with 7 bases in between. This CDR3 spans 13 amino acids. The CDR3 nucleotides read TGTGCCAGCAGCTTACAGACGGCAGATACGCAGTATTTT. Protein: CASSLQTADTQYF. Based on the CDR3 plus reference TRBV7-3 and TRBJ2-3, the full variable domain is GAGVSQTPSNKVTEKGKYVELRCDPISGHTALYWYRQSLGQGPEFLIYFQGTGAADDSGLPNDRFFAVRPEGSVSTLKIQRTERGDSAVYLCASSLQTADTQYFGPGTRLTVL.